This is a list of T cell receptor beta chains from one sample in a study of shared clonotypes between healthy human individuals. The method was immunoSEQ multiplex PCR; TCRdb's version includes in-frame clones alone and lacks a portion of them. Altogether 2.3 million or so clones are present, approximately 93% being singletons, with the ten largest covering about 0.37%. The sequencing input was naive CD4+ T cells from PBMCs. Source of these receptors: a man aged 18 to 35 in good health. Some clones in this sample may be carry-over from other donors' samples. Both conserved end residues are part of each CDR3. The order of the fields is CDR3 DNA, CDR3 protein, clone size, D gene, V gene, J gene. The D gene is left open where the match is weak. Some rows mark clone size as missing; the rest say once, few, many or name a class of expanded clone.

CDR3nt: TGTGCCAGCAGTTTTGCCAGGGGGCCCACAGATACGCAGTATTTT
CDR3aa: CASSFARGPTDTQYF
abundance: -
d_gene: TRBD1
v_gene: TRBV27
j_gene: TRBJ2-3

CDR3nt: TGCGCCAGCAGCCCGGACAGAGGTTGGACAGATACGCAGTATTTT
CDR3aa: CASSPDRGWTDTQYF
abundance: once
d_gene: -
v_gene: TRBV4-1
j_gene: TRBJ2-3

CDR3nt: TGTGCCTGGAGTGTGAAGGGCGATTCACCCCTCCACTTT
CDR3aa: CAWSVKGDSPLHF
abundance: -
d_gene: -
v_gene: TRBV30
j_gene: TRBJ1-6

CDR3nt: TGTGCCAGCAGCGCCCTCAGGAGCTCCTACGAGCAGTACTTC
CDR3aa: CASSALRSSYEQYF
abundance: -
d_gene: -
v_gene: TRBV7-6
j_gene: TRBJ2-7

CDR3nt: TGTGCCAGCAGCTTGAACACGGCGGAAGCTTTCTTT
CDR3aa: CASSLNTAEAFF
abundance: -
d_gene: -
v_gene: TRBV5-6
j_gene: TRBJ1-1

CDR3nt: TGTGCCATCAGTGACGAAGTTGTCTATGGCTACACCTTC
CDR3aa: CAISDEVVYGYTF
abundance: few
d_gene: -
v_gene: TRBV10-3
j_gene: TRBJ1-2

CDR3nt: TGCGCCAGCAGCTTTGAGGGAACTGAAGCTTTCTTT
CDR3aa: CASSFEGTEAFF
abundance: -
d_gene: -
v_gene: TRBV5-1
j_gene: TRBJ1-1

CDR3nt: TGTGCCAGTAGCTGGACAGTGAACACTGAAGCTTTCTTT
CDR3aa: CASSWTVNTEAFF
abundance: -
d_gene: -
v_gene: TRBV7-3
j_gene: TRBJ1-1

CDR3nt: TGTGCCAGCGGTCTGGTGGCTAGCGGGAGCCAAGAGACCCAGTACTTC
CDR3aa: CASGLVASGSQETQYF
abundance: -
d_gene: TRBD2
v_gene: TRBV27
j_gene: TRBJ2-5

CDR3nt: TGTGCCAGCAGTTCCCAGGACTGGATCTACGAGCAGTACTTC
CDR3aa: CASSSQDWIYEQYF
abundance: -
d_gene: -
v_gene: TRBV28
j_gene: TRBJ2-7

CDR3nt: TGTGCCAGCAGCCAAGAGATGGCCGACTATGGCTACACCTTC
CDR3aa: CASSQEMADYGYTF
abundance: -
d_gene: -
v_gene: TRBV14
j_gene: TRBJ1-2

CDR3nt: TGTGCCACCGCCCCGGGTAATCAGCCCCAGCATTTT
CDR3aa: CATAPGNQPQHF
abundance: -
d_gene: -
v_gene: TRBV10-3
j_gene: TRBJ1-5

CDR3nt: TGTGCCAGCAGTGAAGCGGGAGGGCCGTACGAGCAGTACTTC
CDR3aa: CASSEAGGPYEQYF
abundance: -
d_gene: TRBD2
v_gene: TRBV6-1
j_gene: TRBJ2-7

CDR3nt: TGTGCCAGCAGTGAGGTTACAGGGGGCAATCAGCCCCAGCATTTT
CDR3aa: CASSEVTGGNQPQHF
abundance: -
d_gene: TRBD1
v_gene: TRBV6-1
j_gene: TRBJ1-5

CDR3nt: TGTGCCAGCAGCTTAGGCCTAGGAACCTACGAGCAGTACTTC
CDR3aa: CASSLGLGTYEQYF
abundance: -
d_gene: -
v_gene: TRBV7-8
j_gene: TRBJ2-7

CDR3nt: TGTGCCAGCAGTGAGAAGGGGGCCGCCTACGAGCAGTACTTC
CDR3aa: CASSEKGAAYEQYF
abundance: -
d_gene: TRBD1
v_gene: TRBV2
j_gene: TRBJ2-7

CDR3nt: TGTGCCAGCATCCTGGGGGGAGTGGGGGCCAATGAGCAGTTCTTC
CDR3aa: CASILGGVGANEQFF
abundance: -
d_gene: -
v_gene: TRBV28
j_gene: TRBJ2-1

CDR3nt: TGTGCCAGCAGCTCCGACGTGGGCTCTGGAAACACCATATATTTT
CDR3aa: CASSSDVGSGNTIYF
abundance: -
d_gene: -
v_gene: TRBV5-4
j_gene: TRBJ1-3

CDR3nt: TGTGCCAGTAATATCCGGGACAGGAGAACTAGCACAGATACGCAGTATTTT
CDR3aa: CASNIRDRRTSTDTQYF
abundance: -
d_gene: TRBD1
v_gene: TRBV19
j_gene: TRBJ2-3

CDR3nt: TGTGCCAGCAGTGGCCGAAAAGGGACAGGGGCTGGGGCCAACGTCCTGACTTTC
CDR3aa: CASSGRKGTGAGANVLTF
abundance: -
d_gene: TRBD1
v_gene: TRBV25-1
j_gene: TRBJ2-6

CDR3nt: TGTGCCAGCAGCTTAGAAGGGACTCAAGGCACAGATACGCAGTATTTT
CDR3aa: CASSLEGTQGTDTQYF
abundance: -
d_gene: -
v_gene: TRBV11-3
j_gene: TRBJ2-3

CDR3nt: TGTGCCAGCAGCTTACTGGGAGTCTCCTACAATGAGCAGTTCTTC
CDR3aa: CASSLLGVSYNEQFF
abundance: -
d_gene: -
v_gene: TRBV7-2
j_gene: TRBJ2-1

CDR3nt: TGTGCCAGCAGCCCTGGACAGAACGACTTTGGAAACACCATATATTTT
CDR3aa: CASSPGQNDFGNTIYF
abundance: once
d_gene: -
v_gene: TRBV6-6
j_gene: TRBJ1-3

CDR3nt: TGTGCCAGCAGCCAAGATCATCAGGCTGGCGAGCAGTACTTC
CDR3aa: CASSQDHQAGEQYF
abundance: once
d_gene: -
v_gene: TRBV4-2
j_gene: TRBJ2-7

CDR3nt: TGTGCCAGCAGCCCTGGCTCAACTGCTGGGGCCAACGTCCTGACTTTC
CDR3aa: CASSPGSTAGANVLTF
abundance: once
d_gene: -
v_gene: TRBV7-9
j_gene: TRBJ2-6

CDR3nt: TGTGCCAGTGGCCATAGCGGAGCGAACACCGGGGAGCTGTTTTTT
CDR3aa: CASGHSGANTGELFF
abundance: -
d_gene: -
v_gene: TRBV6-1
j_gene: TRBJ2-2

CDR3nt: TGTGCCAGCAGTGCCCAGGGGACCACTGAAGCTTTCTTT
CDR3aa: CASSAQGTTEAFF
abundance: -
d_gene: -
v_gene: TRBV2
j_gene: TRBJ1-1

CDR3nt: TGTGCCAGCAGCCCCCCTAGCGGGAGGTCAACCGGGGAGCTGTTTTTT
CDR3aa: CASSPPSGRSTGELFF
abundance: -
d_gene: TRBD2
v_gene: TRBV7-8
j_gene: TRBJ2-2

CDR3nt: TGTGCCAGCAGTTTAGTCCGAGGGACGCAACTAGCCAAAAACATTCAGTACTTC
CDR3aa: CASSLVRGTQLAKNIQYF
abundance: -
d_gene: -
v_gene: TRBV28
j_gene: TRBJ2-4

CDR3nt: TGTGCCAGCAGAGAGACAGGAGACAATGGCTACACCTTC
CDR3aa: CASRETGDNGYTF
abundance: few
d_gene: -
v_gene: TRBV7-9
j_gene: TRBJ1-2

CDR3nt: TGTGCCAGCAGCTTAGGGACCCCGCCAGTTCAGCTCGAGCAGTACTTC
CDR3aa: CASSLGTPPVQLEQYF
abundance: -
d_gene: -
v_gene: TRBV11-2
j_gene: TRBJ2-7

CDR3nt: TGTGCCACCTCGTGGGGGGCAGCAGAGACCCAGTACTTC
CDR3aa: CATSWGAAETQYF
abundance: once
d_gene: -
v_gene: TRBV6-5
j_gene: TRBJ2-5

CDR3nt: TGTGCCAGCAGCGCGGGACGGTCGATGAACACTGAAGCTTTCTTT
CDR3aa: CASSAGRSMNTEAFF
abundance: -
d_gene: -
v_gene: TRBV7-9
j_gene: TRBJ1-1

CDR3nt: TGCGCCAGCACTCGGGGAGACCAAGAGACCCAGTACTTC
CDR3aa: CASTRGDQETQYF
abundance: -
d_gene: -
v_gene: TRBV10-2
j_gene: TRBJ2-5

CDR3nt: TGTGCCAGCAGTGAGACAGGCACTGAAGCTTTCTTT
CDR3aa: CASSETGTEAFF
abundance: -
d_gene: -
v_gene: TRBV25-1
j_gene: TRBJ1-1

CDR3nt: TGTGCCAGCAGCTTAGCCGGGAGCTACGAGCAGTACTTC
CDR3aa: CASSLAGSYEQYF
abundance: -
d_gene: -
v_gene: TRBV11-2
j_gene: TRBJ2-7

CDR3nt: TGTGCCAGTAGTACGGACAGGCTTGGGGGCAATCAGCCCCAGCATTTT
CDR3aa: CASSTDRLGGNQPQHF
abundance: once
d_gene: TRBD1
v_gene: TRBV19
j_gene: TRBJ1-5

CDR3nt: TGTGCCAGCAGCCTGGGGAGGGGTACGCAGTATTTT
CDR3aa: CASSLGRGTQYF
abundance: once
d_gene: TRBD2
v_gene: TRBV11-3
j_gene: TRBJ2-3

CDR3nt: TGCGCCAGCAGTCCTAGCGGAGACACCGGGGAGCTGTTTTTT
CDR3aa: CASSPSGDTGELFF
abundance: -
d_gene: TRBD2
v_gene: TRBV5-1
j_gene: TRBJ2-2

CDR3nt: TGTGCCAGCTCCGTAGGGGACGGTGGCAATCAGCCCCAGCATTTT
CDR3aa: CASSVGDGGNQPQHF
abundance: -
d_gene: -
v_gene: TRBV18
j_gene: TRBJ1-5

CDR3nt: TGTGCCAGCAGCCAACAGGGCAGGCCCCAGCATTTT
CDR3aa: CASSQQGRPQHF
abundance: few
d_gene: -
v_gene: TRBV2
j_gene: TRBJ1-5

CDR3nt: TGCGCCAGCACGGCGGGTCCCTCCTACAATGAGCAGTTCTTC
CDR3aa: CASTAGPSYNEQFF
abundance: once
d_gene: -
v_gene: TRBV10-2
j_gene: TRBJ2-1

CDR3nt: TGTGCCAGCAGCTTAGATGTATCACGGTCCTCCGGGGAGCTGTTTTTT
CDR3aa: CASSLDVSRSSGELFF
abundance: -
d_gene: -
v_gene: TRBV7-9
j_gene: TRBJ2-2